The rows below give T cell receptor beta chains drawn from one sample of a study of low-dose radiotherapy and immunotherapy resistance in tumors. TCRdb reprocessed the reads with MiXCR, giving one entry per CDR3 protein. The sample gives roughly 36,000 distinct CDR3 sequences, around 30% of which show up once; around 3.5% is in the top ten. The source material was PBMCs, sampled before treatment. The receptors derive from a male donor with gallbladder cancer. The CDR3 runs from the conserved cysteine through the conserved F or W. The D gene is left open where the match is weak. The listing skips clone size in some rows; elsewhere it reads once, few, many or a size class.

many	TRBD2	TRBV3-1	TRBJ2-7	TGTGCCAGCAGCCATAGCGGGAGCATGGACTTC	CASSHSGSMDF
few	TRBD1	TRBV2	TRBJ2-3	TGTGCCAGCAGGGAGAGGGACAGGGCGAGCACAGATACGCAGTATTTT	CASRERDRASTDTQYF
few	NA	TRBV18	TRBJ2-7	TGTGCCAGCTCACCGTTAAACAGTGACTACGAGCAGTACTTC	CASSPLNSDYEQYF
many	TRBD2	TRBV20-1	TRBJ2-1	TGCAGTGCTAGTAAACTCGGCGGGAGGAGCTCCTACAATGAGCAGTTCTTC	CSASKLGGRSSYNEQFF
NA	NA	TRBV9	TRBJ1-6	TGTGCCAGCAGCGTAGGATCGGGGGGGGAGGCCCTCCACTTT	CASSVGSGGEALHF
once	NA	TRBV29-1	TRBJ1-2	TGCAGCGTTCGGGCAGACGATGGCTACACCTTC	CSVRADDGYTF
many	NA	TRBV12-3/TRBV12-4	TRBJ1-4	TGTGCCAGCAGTTTCTATGGGGGGCAATACGGTGAAAAACTGTTTTTT	CASSFYGGQYGEKLFF
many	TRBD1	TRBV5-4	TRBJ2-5	TGTGCCAGCAGCTTGGGGGGACAGAAGGGAGAGACCCAGTACTTC	CASSLGGQKGETQYF
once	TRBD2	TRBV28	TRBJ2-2	TGTGCCAGCAGTTTATCGGGGGGGTCCTACACCGGGGAGCTGTTTTTT	CASSLSGGSYTGELFF
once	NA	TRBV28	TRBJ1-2	TGTGCCAGCATCAGTGGGGGGGATTCTTTTAACTATGGCTACACCTTC	CASISGGDSFNYGYTF
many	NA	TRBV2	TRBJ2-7	TGTGCCAGCAGTCCTGTCTACGAGCAGTACTTC	CASSPVYEQYF
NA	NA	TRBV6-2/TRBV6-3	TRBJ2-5	TGTGCCAGCAGTGACGCGTTCCGCCGGGAGACCCAGTACTTC	CASSDAFRRETQYF
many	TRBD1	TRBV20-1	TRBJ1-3	TGCAGTGCACGACAGGGGTCCTCTGGAAACACCATATATTTT	CSARQGSSGNTIYF
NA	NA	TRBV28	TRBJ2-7	TGTGCCAGCAGTTTCTCCGGGACCGGATACGAGCAGTACTTC	CASSFSGTGYEQYF
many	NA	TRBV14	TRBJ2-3	TGTGCCAGCAGCACATCTCACGGGGAATACACAGATACGCAGTATTTT	CASSTSHGEYTDTQYF
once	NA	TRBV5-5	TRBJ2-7	TGTGCCAGCAGCCACCGGGATTACTACGAGCAGTACTTC	CASSHRDYYEQYF
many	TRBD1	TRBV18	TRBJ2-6	TGTGCCAGCTCGCCGGGGACAGGGAGCTCTGGGGCCAACGTCCTGACTTTC	CASSPGTGSSGANVLTF
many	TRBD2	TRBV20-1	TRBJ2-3	TGCAGTGTAAGAAGCGGGGCAACAGATACGCAGTATTTT	CSVRSGATDTQYF
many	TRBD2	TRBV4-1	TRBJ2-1	TGCGCCAGCAGCCAAGTCGAAGCTAGCGGCTACAATGAGCAGTTCTTC	CASSQVEASGYNEQFF
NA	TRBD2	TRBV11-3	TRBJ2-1	TGTGCCAGCAGCTTAGATCAAGGAGGGACTAGCTCCTACAATGAGCAGTTCTTC	CASSLDQGGTSSYNEQFF
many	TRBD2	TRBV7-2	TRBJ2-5	TGTGCCAGCGGACCGAGCGGGGGGACCCAAGAGACCCAGTACTTC	CASGPSGGTQETQYF
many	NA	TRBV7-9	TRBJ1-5	TGTGCCAGCAGCTTAGCACTGGGGACACAGGTCCAGCCCCAGCATTTT	CASSLALGTQVQPQHF
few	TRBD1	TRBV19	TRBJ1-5	TGTGCCAGTAGTATCCCCGGGGACAGTCAGCCCCAGCATTTT	CASSIPGDSQPQHF
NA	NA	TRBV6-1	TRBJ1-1	TGTGCCAGCAGTGAACTCGCGGCGAACACTGAAGCTTTCTTT	CASSELAANTEAFF
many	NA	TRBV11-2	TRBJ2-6	TGTGCCAGCAGCTTAGATGGGTCTGGGGCCAACGTCCTGACTTTC	CASSLDGSGANVLTF
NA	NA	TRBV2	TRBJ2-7	TGTGCCAGCAGTGATAACAGCCAGGTTGAGCAGTACTTC	CASSDNSQVEQYF
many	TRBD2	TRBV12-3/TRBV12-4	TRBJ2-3	TGTGCCAGCAGTTCCTCCCCCCTGGGTGGTAGCGGGGCAAATACGCAGTATTTT	CASSSSPLGGSGANTQYF
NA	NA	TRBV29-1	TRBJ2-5	TGCAGCGCAAAAGAGGCGGGGAAGCAAGAGACCCAGTACTTC	CSAKEAGKQETQYF